The 9 T cell receptor beta chains given below trace back to one sample, sequenced in a study of T cell repertoires in cytomegalovirus infection. In TCRdb, the reads were re-called with MiXCR into one record per CDR3 protein. The table includes a few hundred thousand distinct CDR3 sequences, roughly 15% detected once. Specimen: PBMCs. These receptor sequences come from a human donor in good health (CMV status not recorded). Some clones in this sample may be carry-over from other donors' samples.

The chain is built from TRBV6-1 and TRBJ1-3; 7 positions agree with TRBD1. Germline CDR1 and CDR2: MNHNS and SASEGT. J gave up 4 bases and V 5 bases, and 11 bases lay outside the gene matches. This CDR3 has 16 residues. CDR3 amino acids: CASSPPSGQPGNTIYF. For the CDR3, the DNA is TGTGCCAGCAGTCCACCATCGGGACAGCCCGGAAACACCATATATTTT.

This clonotype was seen repeatedly, ten times or more. The genes are TRBV7-2 and TRBJ1-2; 7 nucleotides line up with TRBD1. The CDR3 extends over 14 amino acids. Losses at the gene ends were 5 bases for V and 8 bases for J; bases not matched to a gene: 11. Germline V gene data show CDR1 as SGHTA and CDR2 as FQGNSA. The CDR3 DNA sequence: TGTGCCAGCAGCCACACACAGGGGAGAGAGGGCTACACCTTC. Translated: CASSHTQGREGYTF. The full variable domain, completed using reference TRBV7-2 and TRBJ1-2, is GAGVSQSPSNKVTEKGKDVELRCDPISGHTALYWYRQSLGQGLEFLIYFQGNSAPDKSGLPSDRFSAERTGGSVSTLTIQRTQQEDSAVYLCASSHTQGREGYTFGSGTRLTVV.

This clonotype came up a few times. The chain joins TRBV28 to TRBJ2-7; D is unclear. Trimming cost V 3 bases and J 3 bases, with 9 bases left between them. Germline assignment: CDR1 MDHEN and CDR2 SYDVKM. There are 13 residues in the CDR3. CDR3 nucleotide sequence: TGTGCCAGCAGTTTCGGTGGCCGCTACGAGCAGTACTTC. This sequence encodes CASSFGGRYEQYF.

This sequence joins TRBV7-6 and TRBJ2-1; 7 nucleotides agree with TRBD1. This CDR3 is 15 amino acids long. The V segment lost 1 base and the J segment 7 bases; nucleotides outside the gene matches: 7. Germline CDR1 SGHVS, CDR2 FNYEAQ. Here the CDR3 DNA reads TGTGCCAGCAGCTTAGTGGCAGGGGGTTTGAATGAGCAGTTCTTC. Translation: CASSLVAGGLNEQFF.

There are a few counts of this clonotype. V usage is TRBV28 and J usage is TRBJ1-1, with D possibly matching TRBD1 (5 bases). The CDR3 totals 15 residues. V shed 0 bases and J shed 4 bases, with 12 bases lying between them. Germline lookup yields CDR1 MDHEN and CDR2 SYDVKM. The CDR3 DNA follows: TGTGCCAGCAGTTTATGGCGGGGCGAGGGCACTGAAGCTTTCTTT. Translating it yields CASSLWRGEGTEAFF.

In this sample, this clonotype turned up a few times. The gene calls are TRBV19 and TRBJ2-6; 7 nucleotides agree with TRBD1. V shed 5 bases and J 2 bases; nucleotides not matched to a gene: 3. Germline V CDR1 and CDR2: LNHDA, SQIVND (reference sequence). There are 15 residues in the CDR3. The CDR3 region is CASSGGQAGANVLTF. In nucleotides, the CDR3 is TGTGCCAGTAGTGGAGGACAGGCTGGGGCCAACGTCCTGACTTTC.

The chain combines TRBV27 with TRBJ2-2; TRBD2 aligns across 9 bases. With 2 bases clipped from V and 0 bases from J, the junction kept 1 base outside the gene matches. From germline, CDR1 is MNHEY and CDR2 SMNVEV (reference sequence). The CDR3 totals 16 residues. The CDR3 coding sequence is TGTGCCAGCAGTTTAGCTAGCGGGGCGAACACCGGGGAGCTGTTTTTT. It yields the protein CASSLASGANTGELFF.

This clonotype was seen many times. This sequence joins TRBV11-3 and TRBJ1-6; D is unclear. V lost 6 bases, J lost 10 bases, and 13 bases lay in between. Germline-derived CDR1 and CDR2 are SGHNT and YENEEA. The CDR3 covers 13 residues. CDR3 in amino acids: CASSREDGSPLHF. In DNA, the CDR3 is TGTGCCAGCAGTCGCGAAGACGGCTCACCCCTCCACTTT.

The chain carries TRBV18 and TRBJ2-1; no firm D call. The CDR3 consists of 13 residues. Trimming took 3 bases from V and 3 from J, leaving 6 bases between them. The germline V gene has CDR1 KGHSH and CDR2 LQKENI. The CDR3 sequence is CASSPALYNEQFF. The CDR3 DNA is TGTGCCAGCTCACCCGCCCTCTACAATGAGCAGTTCTTC.